This T cell receptor (beta chain) comes out of a study of T cell responses to AZD1222 COVID-19 vaccine. Here immunoSEQ multiplex PCR was the method, and the copy in TCRdb shows in-frame clones only, minus some. This table has 25,000 to 40,000 clones, over 75% appearing once. A note on this clone: Its target is not known.

Points from the study as a whole: The CD4 TCRs associated with vaccination extended across spike and predominated at 160-218 and 743-854.

The clonotype originates from an adult who received the AZD1222 COVID-19 vaccine. This specimen consisted of peripheral blood, obtained 28 days after the second AZD1222 dose.

CDR3 in amino acids: CASSLGRDPNEKLFF. Here the CDR3 DNA reads TGTGCCAGCTCACTTGGCCGGGATCCTAATGAAAAACTGTTTTTT. The genes are TRBV18 and TRBJ1-4; D remains ambiguous. Trimming removed 4 bases at V and 3 bases at J, with 12 bases between. CDR1 and CDR2 from the germline V gene are KGHSH and LQKENI. The CDR3 is made up of 15 amino acids.